This T cell receptor beta chain appears in the sequencing data of a study of early T cells in non-severe SARS-CoV-2 infection. V was pared by 5 bases and J by 2 bases, with 13 bases between. CDR3 length: 14 amino acids. The TCR library protocol was used to attach unique molecular identifiers. These identifiers were attached to individual cDNA molecules. Via MiXCR, TCRdb re-called the 5' RACE reads, giving one row per CDR3 protein. The table lists about 80,000 distinct CDR3 sequences, more than 10% of them singletons. This clonotype was seen a few times. This TCR was recovered from an adult who was a healthcare worker with PCR-confirmed SARS-CoV-2 infection or an uninfected control (not recorded which). The donor label of this sample is uncertain. The chain employs TRBV12-3 or TRBV12-4 and TRBJ2-7; D uncertain. The material was whole blood, obtained at baseline. The DNA of the CDR3 is TGTGCCAGCAGTATATCCGGACGAACCTACGAGCAGTACTTC. Translation: CASSISGRTYEQYF.